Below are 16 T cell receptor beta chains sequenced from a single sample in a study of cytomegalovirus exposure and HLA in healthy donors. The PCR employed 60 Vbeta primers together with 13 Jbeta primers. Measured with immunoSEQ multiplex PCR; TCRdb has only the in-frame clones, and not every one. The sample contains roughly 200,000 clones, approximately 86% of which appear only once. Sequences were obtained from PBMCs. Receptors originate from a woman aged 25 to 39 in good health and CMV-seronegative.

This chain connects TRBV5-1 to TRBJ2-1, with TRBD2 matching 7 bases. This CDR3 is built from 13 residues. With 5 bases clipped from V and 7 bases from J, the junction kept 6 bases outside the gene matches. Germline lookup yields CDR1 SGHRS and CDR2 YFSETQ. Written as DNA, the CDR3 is TGCGCCAGCAGTAGGCTAGCGGCTAATGAGCAGTTCTTC. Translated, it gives CASSRLAANEQFF. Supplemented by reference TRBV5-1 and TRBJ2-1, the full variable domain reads KAGVTQTPRYLIKTRGQQVTLSCSPISGHRSVSWYQQTPGQGLQFLFEYFSETQRNKGNFPGRFSGRQFSNSRSEMNVSTLELGDSALYLCASSRLAANEQFFGPGTRLTVL.

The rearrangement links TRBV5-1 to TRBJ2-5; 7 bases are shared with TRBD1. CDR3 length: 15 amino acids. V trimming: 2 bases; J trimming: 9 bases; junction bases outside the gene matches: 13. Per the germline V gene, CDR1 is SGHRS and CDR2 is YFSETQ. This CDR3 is CASSLGQQGTSAQYF. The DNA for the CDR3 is TGCGCCAGCAGCTTAGGTCAACAGGGGACGTCGGCCCAGTACTTC.

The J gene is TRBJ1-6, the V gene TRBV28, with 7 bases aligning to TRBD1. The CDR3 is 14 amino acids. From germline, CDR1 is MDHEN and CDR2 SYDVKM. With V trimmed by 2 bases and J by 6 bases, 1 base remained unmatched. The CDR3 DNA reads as TGTGCCAGCAGTTTAGGGGACAGTAATTCACCCCTCCACTTT. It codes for CASSLGDSNSPLHF.

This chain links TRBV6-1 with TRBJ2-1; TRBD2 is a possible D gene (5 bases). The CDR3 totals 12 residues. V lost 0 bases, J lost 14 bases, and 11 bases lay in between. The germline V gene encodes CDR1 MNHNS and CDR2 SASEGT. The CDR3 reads CASSEADGKKFF. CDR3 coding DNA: TGTGCCAGCAGTGAAGCGGACGGGAAGAAGTTCTTC.

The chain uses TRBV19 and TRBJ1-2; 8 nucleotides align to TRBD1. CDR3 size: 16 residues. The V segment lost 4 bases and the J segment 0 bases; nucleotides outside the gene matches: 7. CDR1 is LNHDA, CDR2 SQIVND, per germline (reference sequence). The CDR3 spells CASSNLGQVANYGYTF. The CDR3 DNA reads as TGTGCCAGTAGTAACCTGGGACAGGTAGCTAACTATGGCTACACCTTC. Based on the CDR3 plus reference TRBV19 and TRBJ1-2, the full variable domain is DGGITQSPKYLFRKEGQNVTLSCEQNLNHDAMYWYRQDPGQGLRLIYYSQIVNDFQKGDIAEGYSVSREKKESFPLTVTSAQKNPTAFYLCASSNLGQVANYGYTFGSGTRLTVV.

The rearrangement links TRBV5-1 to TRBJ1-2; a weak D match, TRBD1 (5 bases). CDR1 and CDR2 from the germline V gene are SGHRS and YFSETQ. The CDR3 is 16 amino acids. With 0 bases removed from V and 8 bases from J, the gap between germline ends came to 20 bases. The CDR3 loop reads CASSLVPGLPSGGYTF. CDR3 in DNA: TGCGCCAGCAGCTTGGTTCCGGGACTTCCGAGCGGCGGCTACACCTTC. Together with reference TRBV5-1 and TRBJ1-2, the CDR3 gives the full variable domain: KAGVTQTPRYLIKTRGQQVTLSCSPISGHRSVSWYQQTPGQGLQFLFEYFSETQRNKGNFPGRFSGRQFSNSRSEMNVSTLELGDSALYLCASSLVPGLPSGGYTFGSGTRLTVV.

As DNA, the CDR3 is TGCGCCAGCAGCAATGGACTGCGACAAGAGACCCAGTACTTC. Encoded protein: CASSNGLRQETQYF. The chain joins TRBV5-1 to TRBJ2-5; the D gene is possibly TRBD2 (5 bases). V dropped 4 bases and J dropped 2 bases, with 12 bases sitting between them. This CDR3 is built from 14 residues. The germline V gene encodes CDR1 SGHRS and CDR2 YFSETQ.

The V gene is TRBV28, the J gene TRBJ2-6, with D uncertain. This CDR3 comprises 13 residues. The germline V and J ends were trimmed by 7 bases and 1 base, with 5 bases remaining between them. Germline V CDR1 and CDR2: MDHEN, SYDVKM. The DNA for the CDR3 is TGTGCCAGCACCCTATCTGGGGCCAACGTCCTGACTTTC. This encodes CASTLSGANVLTF.

The CDR3 is CASSTSHPKETQYF. In DNA, the CDR3 is TGTGCCAGCAGCACTAGCCACCCTAAAGAGACCCAGTACTTC. V usage is TRBV7-9 and J usage is TRBJ2-5; D possibly corresponds to TRBD2 (6 bases). Germline loops: CDR1 SEHNR, CDR2 FQNEAQ (reference sequence). The CDR3 has 14 residues. Deletions cut 5 bases from V and 3 bases from J, with 13 bases between. Full variable domain (outside the CDR3, taken from reference TRBV7-9 and TRBJ2-5): DTGVSQNPRHKITKRGQNVTFRCDPISEHNRLYWYRQTLGQGPEFLTYFQNEAQLEKSRLLSDRFSAERPKGSFSTLEIQRTEQGDSAMYLCASSTSHPKETQYFGPGTRLLVL.

The CDR3 reads CATSRGQGEELFF. The CDR3, as DNA: TGTGCCACCAGCAGGGGACAGGGCGAAGAACTGTTTTTT. This chain joins TRBV15 and TRBJ1-4; 9 nucleotides match TRBD1. With V trimmed by 3 bases and J by 12 bases, 5 bases remained unmatched. The CDR3 has 13 amino acids. Germline loops: CDR1 LNHNV, CDR2 YYDKDF (reference sequence).

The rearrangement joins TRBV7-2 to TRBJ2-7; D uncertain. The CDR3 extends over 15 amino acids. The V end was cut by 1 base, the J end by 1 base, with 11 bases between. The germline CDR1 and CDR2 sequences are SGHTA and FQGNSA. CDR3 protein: CASSLGPGSSYEQYF. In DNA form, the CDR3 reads TGTGCCAGCAGCTTAGGGCCTGGTTCTTCCTACGAGCAGTACTTC. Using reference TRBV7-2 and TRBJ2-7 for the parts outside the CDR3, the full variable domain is GAGVSQSPSNKVTEKGKDVELRCDPISGHTALYWYRQSLGQGLEFLIYFQGNSAPDKSGLPSDRFSAERTGGSVSTLTIQRTQQEDSAVYLCASSLGPGSSYEQYFGPGTRLTVT.

This chain's CDR3 is CASSATERSTDTQYF. In DNA, the CDR3 is TGTGCCAGCAGTGCTACGGAGCGGAGCACAGATACGCAGTATTTT. The V call is TRBV2, the J call TRBJ2-3; weak D call: TRBD2 (5 bases). Germline lookup yields CDR1 SNHLY and CDR2 FYNNEI. The CDR3 totals 15 residues. Trimming took 4 bases from V and 0 from J, leaving 11 bases between them. The entire variable domain, with the rest obtained from reference TRBV2 and TRBJ2-3, is as follows: EPEVTQTPSHQVTQMGQEVILRCVPISNHLYFYWYRQILGQKVEFLVSFYNNEISEKSEIFDDQFSVERPDGSNFTLKIRSTKLEDSAMYFCASSATERSTDTQYFGPGTRLTVL.

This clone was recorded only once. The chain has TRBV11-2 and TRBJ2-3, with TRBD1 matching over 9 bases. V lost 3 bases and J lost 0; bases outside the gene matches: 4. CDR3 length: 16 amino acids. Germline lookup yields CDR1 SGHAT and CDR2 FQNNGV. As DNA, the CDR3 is TGTGCCAGCAGCTTGCCCGGACAGGGGAGCACAGATACGCAGTATTTT. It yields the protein CASSLPGQGSTDTQYF.

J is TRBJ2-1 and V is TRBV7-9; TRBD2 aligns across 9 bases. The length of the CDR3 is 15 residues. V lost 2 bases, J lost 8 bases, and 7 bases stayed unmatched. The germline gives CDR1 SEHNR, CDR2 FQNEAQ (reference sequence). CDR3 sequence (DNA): TGTGCCAGCAGCTTATTCCTAGCGGGAAAGGATGAGCAGTTCTTC. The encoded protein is CASSLFLAGKDEQFF.

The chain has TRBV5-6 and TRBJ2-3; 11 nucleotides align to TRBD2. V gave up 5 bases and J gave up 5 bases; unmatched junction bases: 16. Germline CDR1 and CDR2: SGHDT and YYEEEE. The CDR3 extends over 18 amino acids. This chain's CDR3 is CASSFMAGTSGIKDTQYF. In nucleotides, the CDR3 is TGTGCCAGCAGTTTTATGGCCGGGACTAGCGGTATTAAAGATACGCAGTATTTT.

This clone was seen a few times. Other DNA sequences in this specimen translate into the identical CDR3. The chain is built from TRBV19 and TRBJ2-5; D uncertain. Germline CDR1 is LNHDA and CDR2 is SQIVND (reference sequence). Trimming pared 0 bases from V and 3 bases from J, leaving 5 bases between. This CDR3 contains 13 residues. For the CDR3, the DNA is TGTGCCAGTAGTATAGATCTAGAAGAGACCCAGTACTTC. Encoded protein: CASSIDLEETQYF.